The sequence of this TCR beta chain was determined in a study of T cell repertoires in cytomegalovirus infection. Whole-study context: Selected CMV epitopes included recently identified HLA-C-restricted ones as well as well-studied HLA-B-restricted ones. The public TCR beta signatures pointed to both CMV infection and matching HLA type. Whole-study findings and limits: Totalled public TCR beta family frequency picked out people who carried CMV plus the relevant HLA.

This clonotype was seen a handful of times. Its antigen is currently unknown. In TCRdb, the reads were re-called with MiXCR into one record per CDR3 protein. The table includes approximately 71,000 distinct CDR3 sequences, 20% to 25% detected once. The sequence came from a human donor in good health (CMV status not recorded). Some clones in this sample may be carry-over from other donors' samples. Sequencing was performed on CD8+ T cells from cultured PBMCs, taken from culture after CMV antigen stimulation.

The CDR3 reads CSASGQGPHGYTF. The CDR3 nucleotides read TGCAGCGCTTCGGGACAGGGGCCCCATGGCTACACCTTC. The chain carries TRBV29-1 and TRBJ1-2; 10 bases are a match to TRBD1. CDR3 length: 13 amino acids. Looked up from germline, CDR1 is SQVTM and CDR2 is ANQGSEA. The trim removed 7 bases at V and 6 bases at J, leaving 8 bases unmatched.